These T cell receptor beta chains were read from a single sample in a study of T cell responses to AZD1222 COVID-19 vaccine. Repertoires were generated with immunoSEQ multiplex PCR, while TCRdb's copy carries only in-frame clones and drops some. The profile shows 150,000 or so clones, approximately 92% of them singletons. The input for sequencing was peripheral blood, taken 28 days after the second AZD1222 dose. Source of these receptors: an adult who received the AZD1222 COVID-19 vaccine. The CDR3 runs from the conserved cysteine through the conserved F or W. A D gene is named only where the DNA matches it firmly. For some rows the clone size is stated as once, few or many, or as a class when expanded; others skip it.

clone_size,j_call,d_call,v_call,cdr3_aa,cdr3_nt
NA,TRBJ1-2,NA,TRBV7-2,CASSPQPGINYGYTF,TGTGCCAGCAGCCCGCAGCCGGGGATTAACTATGGCTACACCTTC
NA,TRBJ1-2,NA,TRBV18,CASSPDRYYGYTF,TGTGCCAGCTCACCCGACAGATACTATGGCTACACCTTC
once,TRBJ1-2,NA,TRBV19,CASSLYSGYTF,TGTGCCAGTAGTCTTTATAGTGGCTACACCTTC
NA,TRBJ1-6,TRBD1,TRBV5-1,CASSSGRDRNASPLHF,TGCGCCAGCAGCTCAGGCCGGGACAGAAATGCTTCACCCCTCCACTTT
NA,TRBJ2-4,TRBD2,TRBV7-2,CASRPTSGSHIQYF,TGTGCCAGCAGGCCAACTAGCGGGAGTCACATTCAGTACTTC
NA,TRBJ1-5,NA,TRBV25-1,CASSPTGLKQPQHF,TGTGCCAGCAGTCCTACAGGGTTGAAACAGCCCCAGCATTTT
NA,TRBJ1-5,NA,TRBV19,CASSMGAPDGSQPQHF,TGTGCCAGTAGTATGGGGGCTCCCGACGGGAGTCAGCCCCAGCATTTT
NA,TRBJ2-7,TRBD1,TRBV19,CASSRNPGQGIYEQYF,TGTGCCAGTAGTAGGAACCCGGGACAGGGTATTTACGAGCAGTACTTC
NA,TRBJ2-5,TRBD2,TRBV3-1/TRBV3-2,CASSRTPTRGGETQYF,TGTGCCAGCAGCCGCACCCCAACTAGGGGAGGGGAGACCCAGTACTTC
NA,TRBJ1-4,NA,TRBV6-6,CASSHLGADEKLFF,TGTGCCAGCAGTCACCTTGGCGCAGATGAAAAACTGTTTTTT
once,TRBJ2-7,TRBD1,TRBV18,CASSPSGQAYEQYF,TGTGCCAGCTCACCCTCGGGACAGGCATACGAGCAGTACTTC
NA,TRBJ2-7,NA,TRBV4-2,CASSKTEAYEQYF,TGTGCCAGCAGCAAGACAGAAGCCTACGAGCAGTACTTC
NA,TRBJ1-1,NA,TRBV2,CASSFSRMNTEAFF,TGTGCCAGCAGTTTCAGTCGGATGAACACTGAAGCTTTCTTT
NA,TRBJ2-5,NA,TRBV30,CAWSVLDSRETQYF,TGTGCCTGGAGTGTACTGGACAGTCGAGAGACCCAGTACTTC
NA,TRBJ2-1,TRBD2,TRBV25-1,CASSVTGTRYNEQFF,TGTGCCAGCAGTGTAACCGGGACTAGGTACAATGAGCAGTTCTTC
NA,TRBJ1-5,TRBD1,TRBV19,CASSPGQGFGNQPQHF,TGTGCCAGTAGTCCGGGACAGGGATTTGGCAATCAGCCCCAGCATTTT
NA,TRBJ1-2,NA,TRBV7-8,CASSLVGRQYGYTF,TGTGCCAGCAGCTTAGTGGGACGTCAGTATGGCTACACCTTC
NA,TRBJ2-7,NA,TRBV2,CASSLSTYEQYF,TGTGCCAGCAGTCTGAGCACCTACGAGCAGTACTTC
NA,TRBJ1-1,NA,TRBV5-1,CASSLEGLNTEAFF,TGCGCCAGCAGCTTGGAAGGGTTGAACACTGAAGCTTTCTTT
NA,TRBJ2-7,TRBD2,TRBV28,CASSLYWSSGSYEQYF,TGTGCCAGCAGTTTATATTGGTCTAGCGGGTCTTACGAGCAGTACTTC
NA,TRBJ2-5,NA,TRBV25-1,CASNIGQETQYF,TGTGCCAGCAATATAGGCCAAGAGACCCAGTACTTC
NA,TRBJ1-1,NA,TRBV4-1,CASSPTGNTEAFF,TGCGCCAGCAGCCCGACAGGGAACACTGAAGCTTTCTTT
NA,TRBJ2-7,NA,TRBV12-2,CASRLVDRRGNEQYF,TGTGCAAGTCGCTTAGTGGACAGGAGGGGAAACGAGCAGTACTTC
NA,TRBJ1-1,NA,TRBV9,CASSAAIGGTEAFF,TGTGCCAGCAGCGCCGCTATAGGCGGTACTGAAGCTTTCTTT
NA,TRBJ2-7,TRBD1,TRBV7-9,CASSLGGQPTEQYF,TGTGCCAGCAGCTTAGGGGGACAGCCTACAGAGCAGTACTTC
NA,TRBJ1-5,NA,TRBV28,CASSSAGNSNQPQHF,TGTGCCAGCAGTTCTGCAGGTAATAGCAATCAGCCCCAGCATTTT
NA,TRBJ2-2,NA,TRBV4-3,CASSPGGGGRGELFF,TGCGCCAGCAGCCCAGGCGGAGGGGGCAGAGGGGAGCTGTTTTTT
NA,TRBJ2-3,TRBD2,TRBV24-1,CATSSRLAGYTDTQYF,TGTGCCACCAGTTCTCGACTAGCGGGTTATACAGATACGCAGTATTTT
NA,TRBJ1-4,NA,TRBV28,CASSFQGRGEKLFF,TGTGCCAGCAGTTTTCAGGGGAGGGGTGAAAAACTGTTTTTT
once,TRBJ2-2,TRBD2,TRBV7-6,CASSQDTGTSGRELFF,TGTGCCAGCAGCCAGGATACCGGGACTAGCGGCCGGGAGCTGTTTTTT
NA,TRBJ2-2,TRBD2,TRBV19,CASSRAGVSGELFF,TGTGCCAGTAGTCGAGCGGGAGTGTCCGGGGAGCTGTTTTTT
once,TRBJ1-1,NA,TRBV2,CASSLDKNTEAFF,TGTGCCAGCAGCTTAGACAAGAACACTGAAGCTTTCTTT
NA,TRBJ2-3,TRBD2,TRBV7-2,CASRTGLAGVKDTQYF,TGTGCCAGCAGAACGGGACTAGCGGGAGTTAAAGATACGCAGTATTTT
NA,TRBJ2-2,NA,TRBV10-3,CAISAHSPGELFF,TGTGCCATCAGTGCCCACTCTCCCGGGGAGCTGTTTTTT
NA,TRBJ2-1,TRBD2,TRBV5-1,CASSLAGRKLAPPNEQFF,TGCGCCAGCAGCTTGGCCGGACGCAAACTAGCGCCTCCAAATGAGCAGTTCTTC
NA,TRBJ2-4,NA,TRBV9,CASSPRQGLAKNIQYF,TGTGCCAGCAGCCCCCGACAGGGACTAGCCAAAAACATTCAGTACTTC
NA,TRBJ2-3,NA,TRBV7-2,CASSLARSVRTDTQYF,TGTGCCAGCAGCCTGGCGCGGAGCGTGCGCACAGATACGCAGTATTTT
NA,TRBJ1-1,NA,TRBV20-1,CSASRQYEAFF,TGCAGTGCTTCCCGACAGTATGAAGCTTTCTTT
once,TRBJ1-5,NA,TRBV28,CARLRRRHDQPQHF,TGTGCCAGGCTACGTAGACGGCACGATCAGCCCCAGCATTTT
NA,TRBJ2-1,TRBD2,TRBV4-2,CASSQGGLAGVNEQFF,TGTGCCAGCAGCCAAGGGGGACTAGCGGGAGTCAATGAGCAGTTCTTC
NA,TRBJ1-2,NA,TRBV30,CAWSVWGKYGYTF,TGTGCCTGGAGTGTATGGGGCAAATATGGCTACACCTTC
NA,TRBJ1-3,NA,TRBV9,CASSVEGSGNTIYF,TGTGCCAGCAGCGTAGAGGGCTCTGGAAACACCATATATTTT
NA,TRBJ1-1,NA,TRBV6-5,CASSYLQGGTEAFF,TGTGCCAGCAGTTACCTCCAGGGCGGCACTGAAGCTTTCTTT
NA,TRBJ2-3,TRBD1,TRBV7-6,CASSYGTGGGTDTQYF,TGTGCCAGCAGCTACGGGACAGGTGGAGGGACAGATACGCAGTATTTT
NA,TRBJ1-4,TRBD1,TRBV3-1/TRBV3-2,CASSPRRGRDEKLFF,TGTGCCAGCAGCCCCCGAAGGGGGCGAGATGAAAAACTGTTTTTT
once,TRBJ1-2,NA,TRBV5-1,CASSLAFLFFYGYTF,TGCGCCAGCAGCTTGGCCTTCTTGTTTTTCTATGGCTACACCTTC
NA,TRBJ1-3,NA,TRBV12-3/TRBV12-4,CASALGGGNTIYF,TGTGCCAGCGCCCTGGGAGGTGGAAACACCATATATTTT
NA,TRBJ2-1,TRBD1,TRBV7-2,CASRPRTGSSYNEQFF,TGTGCCAGCAGACCTAGGACAGGGAGCTCCTACAATGAGCAGTTCTTC
NA,TRBJ2-3,NA,TRBV27,CASKWTGFGGPDTQYF,TGTGCCAGCAAATGGACGGGCTTCGGCGGTCCAGATACGCAGTATTTT
NA,TRBJ1-2,NA,TRBV5-1,CASSPGGSASSYGYTF,TGCGCCAGCAGCCCGGGGGGTTCCGCCTCTTCCTATGGCTACACCTTC